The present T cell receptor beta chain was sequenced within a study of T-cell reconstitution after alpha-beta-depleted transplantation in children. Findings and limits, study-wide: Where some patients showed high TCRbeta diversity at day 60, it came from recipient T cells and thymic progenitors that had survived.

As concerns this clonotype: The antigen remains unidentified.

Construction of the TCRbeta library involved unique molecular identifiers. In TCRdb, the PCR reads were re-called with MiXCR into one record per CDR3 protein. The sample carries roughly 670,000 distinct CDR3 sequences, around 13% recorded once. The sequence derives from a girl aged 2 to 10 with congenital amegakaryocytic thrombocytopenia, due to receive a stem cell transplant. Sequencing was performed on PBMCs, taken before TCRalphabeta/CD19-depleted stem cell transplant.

The CDR3 is CASSQVRGLGYTF. The CDR3 DNA is TGTGCCAGCAGCCAAGTGCGCGGGTTGGGCTACACCTTC. The chain recombines TRBV3-1 with TRBJ1-2; D gene unclear. Per the germline V gene, CDR1 is LGHDT and CDR2 is YNNKEL (reference sequence). Trimming cost V 1 base and J 8 bases, with 11 bases left between them. This CDR3 region has 13 residues.